This T cell receptor (beta chain) comes out of a study of T-cell memory formation after mild COVID-19 (dated by TCRdb to the early 2020s). For the study in its entirety: TCR sequence clusters from the two donors were largely donor specific. In a couple of donors, T-cell clones that expanded and contracted after mild COVID-19 were tracked by sequencing TCRalpha and TCRbeta repertoires over time. The cohort was made up of two young adult volunteers, one female and one male, who were previously healthy. Summary of the overall study and its limitations: Contracting CD4+ clones were located mainly in the CM and EM memory subsets, whereas CD8+ clones were found to be enriched in EMRA. Clones that contracted from day 15 to 85 showed balanced CD4/CD8 phenotypes, whereas a second wave of clones that expanded from day 15 to 37 leaned towards CD4+. The study covered only a couple of mild cases, and larger cohorts including severe cases with pre-infection samples were considered necessary. SARS-CoV-2 specificity was not confirmed for the second-wave clones peaking on day 37. Some responding clones were detected in pre-infection memory, suggesting pre-existing cross-reactive memory T cells joined the SARS-CoV-2 response.

PBMCs were isolated by Ficoll-Paque density gradient centrifugation. Instrument used: Illumina NovaSeq 6000. TCRalpha and TCRbeta cDNA libraries were constructed by 5'RACE with constant-segment primers, with sample barcodes and unique molecular identifiers being introduced. RNA was extracted from every sample with Trizol reagent. Library amplification was performed in two PCR steps, and a second sample barcode and Illumina TruSeq adapters were introduced in the second step. Sequencing of the libraries was done on an Illumina NovaSeq, producing 2 x 150 bp paired-end reads. The published analysis was carried out like this. The reads were demultiplexed and collapsed into UMI-guided consensus sequences using migec v1.2.7. With mixcr v2.1.11, UMI consensuses were aligned to TRA and TRB V and J templates and assembled into clonotypes. A clonotype was counted as expanded or contracted only if both edgeR and NoisET called the change significant, with noise models trained on biological replicates. For edgeR calls, the cutoffs were a false discovery rate-adjusted p below 0.01 and a log2 fold-change threshold of 1. As an exploratory analysis of dynamics, PCA with hierarchical clustering was applied to max-normalized trajectories of the 1000 most abundant clonotypes. Separately sequenced CD4+ and CD8+ repertoires were used to assign the CD4 or CD8 phenotype of responding clones. TCRdb redid the processing of the public reads, applying fastp at Q25 and MiXCR, and retained in-frame beta chains. Every CDR3 protein is listed once, alongside the most common genes and DNA of its rows. The V and J calls come from TCRdb's annotation, not from the publication. Within this sample are around 340,000 distinct CDR3 sequences, with 10% to 15% of them counted one time only. The ten largest clones capture about 22% of the sample.

The CDR3 goes from the cysteine to the phenylalanine over 16 residues. Only CDR3 DNA remains: 48 bases, in frame from the first base. V loses 0 bases, J loses 5 bases, and the germline ends lie 16 bases apart. The germline V gene yields SGHRS for CDR1 and YFSETQ for CDR2. This clonotype has more than one count but fewer than ten. The antigen it recognizes is unknown. No base quality values were provided; no much bigger clone lies one nucleotide off. The rearranged chain carries TRBV5-1 and TRBJ2-3; a weak D assignment points to TRBD2 (6 bases agree). Sequenced input: PBMCs or a T cell subset sorted from them (not recorded which). This sequence was found in a man aged 18-30 years who had mild COVID-19 (a few samples of this study predate the infection). The sample titles of this study are shuffled in the database, so cell type and time point are left out; the donor was told from shared clones. Read as DNA, the sequence is TGCGCCAGCAGCTTGGCGCGGGGCCTAGATGGAGATACGCAGTATTTT. Its amino acids are CASSLARGLDGDTQYF.